The next 10 T cell receptor beta chains were all read from a single sample in a study of blood T cell repertoires in COVID-19. Profiling relied on immunoSEQ multiplex PCR, and the TCRdb table lists in-frame clones only, not all of them. Among over 45,000 clones listed, roughly 84% were seen once. Sequencing used peripheral blood. These receptors were collected from a man in his fifties with active COVID-19.

J is TRBJ2-3 and V is TRBV2; 9 nucleotides match TRBD2. Germline V CDR1 and CDR2: SNHLY, FYNNEI. The CDR3 contains 17 residues. The V gene end was trimmed by 6 bases and the J gene end by 5 bases; junction bases not matched to a gene: 15. The DNA for the CDR3 is TGTGCCAGCAGCAATCCCGCTAGCGGGGAATGGGGAGATACGCAGTATTTT. Amino acids: CASSNPASGEWGDTQYF. The full variable domain, in which reference TRBV2 and TRBJ2-3 provide the parts outside the CDR3, is EPEVTQTPSHQVTQMGQEVILRCVPISNHLYFYWYRQILGQKVEFLVSFYNNEISEKSEIFDDQFSVERPDGSNFTLKIRSTKLEDSAMYFCASSNPASGEWGDTQYFGPGTRLTVL.

This clone was counted once. The chain couples TRBV9 to TRBJ2-3; D possibly corresponds to TRBD1 (6 bases). This CDR3 is 15 amino acids long. Germline V gives CDR1 SGDLS, CDR2 YYNGEE. Trimming left V 4 bases short and J 2 bases short, with 14 bases between. The CDR3 DNA follows: TGTGCCAGCAGCCCAGGGGCGGGTTTCACAGATACGCAGTATTTT. Protein sequence: CASSPGAGFTDTQYF.

The V and J genes are TRBV7-2 and TRBJ1-1; perhaps TRBD1 as D (6 bases). V dropped 7 bases and J dropped 6 bases, with 18 bases sitting between them. Germline V gives CDR1 SGHTA, CDR2 FQGNSA. The CDR3 covers 14 residues. The DNA for the CDR3 is TGTGCCAGCACCTCATGGGGGGGGCGGGCTGAAGCTTTCTTT. Its protein is CASTSWGGRAEAFF.

The V and J genes are TRBV4-1 and TRBJ1-2; a weak D match, TRBD1 (5 bases). V lost 0 bases, J lost 7 bases, and 15 bases lay in between. Germline V gene sequence: CDR1 MGHRA, CDR2 YSYEKL. This CDR3 has 15 residues. The CDR3 DNA follows: TGCGCCAGCAGCCAAGAACCCACACAGGTCAGTGGCTACACCTTC. Encoded protein: CASSQEPTQVSGYTF.

The chain uses TRBV11-3 and TRBJ2-7, with D maybe TRBD2 (5 bases). V gave up 8 bases and J gave up 3 bases, with 14 bases separating them. CDR3 length equals 13 residues. Germline-derived CDR1 and CDR2 are SGHNT and YENEEA. DNA for the CDR3: TGTGCCAGCTACTCAGCAGGAGGCTACGAGCAGTACTTC. Translation gives CASYSAGGYEQYF. Full variable domain (rest looked up from reference TRBV11-3 and TRBJ2-7): EAGVVQSPRYKIIEKKQPVAFWCNPISGHNTLYWYLQNLGQGPELLIRYENEEAVDDSQLPKDRFSAERLKGVDSTLKIQPAELGDSAVYLCASYSAGGYEQYFGPGTRLTVT.

The genes are TRBV19 and TRBJ1-4, with TRBD1 matching 10 bases. The CDR3 consists of 15 residues. Germline V gives CDR1 LNHDA, CDR2 SQIVND (reference sequence). After removal of 5 bases from V and 8 bases from J, the junction contained 8 bases not matched to a gene. CDR3 bases: TGTGCCAGTAGTTTCGACAGGGGGCAAGGGGAAAAACTGTTTTTT. Translating gives CASSFDRGQGEKLFF.

CDR3 protein: CATRSGSSYNEQFF. CDR3 in DNA: TGTGCCACCAGGAGCGGGAGCTCCTACAATGAGCAGTTCTTC. The rearrangement joins TRBV15 to TRBJ2-1; TRBD2 matches 8 bases. The CDR3 covers 14 residues. CDR1 is LNHNV and CDR2 is YYDKDF in the germline V gene (reference sequence). Trimming at V came to 6 bases and at J to 0 bases, leaving 1 base not matched to a gene.

The chain couples TRBV28 to TRBJ2-5, with a weak D call TRBD2 (6 bases). Germline-derived CDR1 and CDR2 are MDHEN and SYDVKM. This CDR3 comprises 14 residues. V lost 3 bases, J lost 4 bases, and 12 bases lay in between. The CDR3 nucleotides read TGTGCCAGCAGTTTTGGGGGGAGAGTAGAGACCCAGTACTTC. Protein sequence: CASSFGGRVETQYF.

This chain connects TRBV4-3 to TRBJ2-1; no clear D gene. This CDR3 has 17 residues. Per germline, CDR1 LGHNA and CDR2 YSLEER. With 0 bases removed from V and 7 bases from J, the gap between germline ends came to 19 bases. The CDR3 nucleotides read TGCGCCAGCAGCCAAGATTTTCACAGCTCATATTTAAATGAGCAGTTCTTC. This codes for CASSQDFHSSYLNEQFF.

V is TRBV24-1 and J is TRBJ2-2; D possibly corresponds to TRBD2 (5 bases). V lost 3 bases, J lost 1 base, and 17 bases lay in between. This CDR3 spans 18 amino acids. Germline V lookup: CDR1 KGHDR, CDR2 SFDVKD. CDR3 nucleotide sequence: TGTGCCACCAGTGATGCTTATAGACTGGGGAGGAACACCGGGGAGCTGTTTTTT. It is translated as CATSDAYRLGRNTGELFF.